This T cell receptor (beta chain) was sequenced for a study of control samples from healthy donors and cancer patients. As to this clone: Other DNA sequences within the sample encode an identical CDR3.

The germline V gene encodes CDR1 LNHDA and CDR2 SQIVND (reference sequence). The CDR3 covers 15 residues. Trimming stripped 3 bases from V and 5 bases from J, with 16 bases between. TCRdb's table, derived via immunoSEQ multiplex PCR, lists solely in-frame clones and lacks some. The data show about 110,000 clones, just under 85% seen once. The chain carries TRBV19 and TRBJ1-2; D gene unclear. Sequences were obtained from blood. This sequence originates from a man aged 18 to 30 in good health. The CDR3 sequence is CASSMAVGTSYGYTF. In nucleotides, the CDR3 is TGTGCCAGTAGTATGGCAGTGGGAACCTCTTATGGCTACACCTTC. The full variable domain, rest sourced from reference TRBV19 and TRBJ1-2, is DGGITQSPKYLFRKEGQNVTLSCEQNLNHDAMYWYRQDPGQGLRLIYYSQIVNDFQKGDIAEGYSVSREKKESFPLTVTSAQKNPTAFYLCASSMAVGTSYGYTFGSGTRLTVV.